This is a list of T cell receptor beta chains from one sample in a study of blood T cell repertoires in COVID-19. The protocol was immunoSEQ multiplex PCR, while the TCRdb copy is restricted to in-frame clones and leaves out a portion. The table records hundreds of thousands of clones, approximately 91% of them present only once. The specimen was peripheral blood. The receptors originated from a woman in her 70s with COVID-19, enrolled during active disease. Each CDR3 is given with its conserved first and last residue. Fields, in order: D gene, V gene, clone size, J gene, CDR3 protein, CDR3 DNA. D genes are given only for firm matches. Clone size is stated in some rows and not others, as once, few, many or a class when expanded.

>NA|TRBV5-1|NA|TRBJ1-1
CASSLGGPNTEAFF
TGCGCCAGCAGCTTGGGAGGGCCGAACACTGAAGCTTTCTTT
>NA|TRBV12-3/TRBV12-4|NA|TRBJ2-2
CASSFSAGELFF
TGTGCCAGCAGTTTTTCGGCCGGGGAGCTGTTTTTT
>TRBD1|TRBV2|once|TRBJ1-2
CASSETGQGYGYTF
TGTGCCAGCAGTGAAACGGGACAGGGCTATGGCTACACCTTC
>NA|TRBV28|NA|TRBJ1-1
CASSLSTANTEAFF
TGTGCCAGCAGTTTATCGACAGCCAACACTGAAGCTTTCTTT
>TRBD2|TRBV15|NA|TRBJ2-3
CATSSSTSGGFRSGTDTQYF
TGTGCCACCAGCAGCTCTACTAGCGGGGGTTTCCGTTCTGGCACAGATACGCAGTATTTT
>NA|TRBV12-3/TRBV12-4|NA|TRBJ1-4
CASSLKGDEKLFF
TGTGCCAGCAGTTTGAAGGGGGATGAAAAACTGTTTTTT
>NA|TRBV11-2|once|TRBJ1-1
CASSPDGGIGNTEAFF
TGTGCCAGCAGCCCAGACGGGGGTATAGGGAACACTGAAGCTTTCTTT
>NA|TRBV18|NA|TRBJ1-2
CASSALPTGRDGYTF
TGTGCCAGCTCAGCTCTACCGACAGGTAGAGATGGCTACACCTTC
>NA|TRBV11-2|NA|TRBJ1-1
CASSPHSEAFF
TGTGCCAGCAGCCCCCACTCTGAAGCTTTCTTT
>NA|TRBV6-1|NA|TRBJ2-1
CASSERGNEQFF
TGTGCCAGCAGTGAAAGGGGTAATGAGCAGTTCTTC
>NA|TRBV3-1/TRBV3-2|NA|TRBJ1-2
CASSQDSGGYTF
TGTGCCAGCAGCCAGGACTCTGGAGGCTACACCTTC
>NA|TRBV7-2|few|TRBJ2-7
CASSFEGSHEQYF
TGTGCCAGCAGCTTCGAGGGATCCCACGAGCAGTACTTC
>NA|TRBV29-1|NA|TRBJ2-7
CSVEVFHEQYF
TGCAGCGTTGAAGTATTCCACGAGCAGTACTTC
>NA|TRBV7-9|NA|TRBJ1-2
CASSLAGGGGYGYTF
TGTGCCAGCAGCTTAGCAGGAGGAGGAGGCTATGGCTACACCTTC
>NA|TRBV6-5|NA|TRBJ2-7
CASTRDYEQYF
TGTGCCAGCACTCGGGACTACGAGCAGTACTTC
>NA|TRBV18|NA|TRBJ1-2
CASSLDSAPGGYTF
TGTGCCAGCTCGTTGGACAGCGCACCGGGAGGCTACACCTTC
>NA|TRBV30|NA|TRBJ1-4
CAWSVGTGQLNEKLFF
TGTGCCTGGAGTGTAGGGACGGGACAACTAAATGAAAAACTGTTTTTT
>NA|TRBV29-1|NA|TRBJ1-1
CSVEAVGQGGIF
TGCAGCGTTGAAGCGGTGGGTCAGGGCGGAATCTTT
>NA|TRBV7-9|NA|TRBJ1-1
CASSLVGGNTEAFF
TGTGCCAGCAGCTTAGTGGGGGGAAACACTGAAGCTTTCTTT
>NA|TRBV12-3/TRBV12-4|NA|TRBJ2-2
CASDDRTTGELFF
TGTGCCAGCGACGACAGGACCACCGGGGAGCTGTTTTTT
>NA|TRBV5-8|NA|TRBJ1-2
CASSLGRINYGYTF
TGTGCCAGCAGCTTGGGGCGGATAAACTATGGCTACACCTTC
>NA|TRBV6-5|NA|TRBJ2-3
CASSYSDPRATDTQYF
TGTGCCAGCAGTTACTCGGATCCCAGGGCGACAGATACGCAGTATTTT
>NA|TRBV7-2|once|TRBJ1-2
CASTSVAETFYGYTF
TGTGCCAGCACCTCGGTGGCAGAGACTTTCTATGGCTACACCTTC
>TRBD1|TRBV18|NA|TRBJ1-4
CASSQGATNEKLFF
TGTGCCAGCTCCCAGGGGGCAACTAATGAAAAACTGTTTTTT
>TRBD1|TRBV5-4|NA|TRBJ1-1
CASSPGSDRGLGTEAFF
TGTGCCAGCAGCCCGGGCTCGGACAGGGGGCTAGGGACTGAAGCTTTCTTT
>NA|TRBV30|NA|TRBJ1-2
CAWSYGSPYGYTF
TGTGCCTGGAGTTACGGGTCCCCCTATGGCTACACCTTC
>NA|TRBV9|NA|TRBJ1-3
CASSVAEVSGNTIYF
TGTGCCAGCAGCGTAGCTGAGGTCTCTGGAAACACCATATATTTT
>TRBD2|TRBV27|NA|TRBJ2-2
CASTLRGSGGNTGELFF
TGTGCCAGCACCCTTCGGGGTTCGGGGGGGAACACCGGGGAGCTGTTTTTT
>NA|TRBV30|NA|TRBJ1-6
CASGTTDNSPLHF
TGTGCCTCCGGGACAACCGATAATTCACCCCTCCACTTT
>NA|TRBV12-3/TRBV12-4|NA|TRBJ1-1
CASTTGGRRAFF
TGTGCCAGCACCACGGGTGGTCGGCGAGCTTTCTTT
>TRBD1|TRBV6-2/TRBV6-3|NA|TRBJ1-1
CASSVRDRADTEAFF
TGTGCCAGCAGTGTCCGGGACAGGGCAGACACTGAAGCTTTCTTT
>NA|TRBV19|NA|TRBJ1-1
CASSIVSMGDLLNTEAFF
TGTGCCAGTAGTATAGTTAGTATGGGAGACCTCCTGAACACTGAAGCTTTCTTT
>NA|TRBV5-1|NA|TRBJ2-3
CASSPLAVGGTDTQYF
TGCGCCAGCAGCCCTTTAGCGGTTGGGGGCACAGATACGCAGTATTTT
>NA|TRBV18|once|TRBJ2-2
CASSPERNTGELFF
TGTGCCAGCTCACCTGAGCGGAACACCGGGGAGCTGTTTTTT
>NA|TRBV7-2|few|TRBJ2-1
CASSHRHDIANEQFF
TGTGCCAGCAGCCATCGACACGACATCGCCAATGAGCAGTTCTTC
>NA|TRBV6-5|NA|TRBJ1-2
CASSKSGQNVYGYTF
TGTGCCAGCAGTAAGTCCGGACAGAATGTCTATGGCTACACCTTC
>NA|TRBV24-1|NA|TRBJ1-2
CATSPGWASSGGYTF
TGTGCCACCAGCCCAGGATGGGCCTCCTCTGGTGGCTACACCTTC
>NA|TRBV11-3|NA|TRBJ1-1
CASSLTRLAEAFF
TGTGCCAGCAGCCTGACTCGTTTAGCTGAAGCTTTCTTT
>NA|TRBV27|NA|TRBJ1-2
CASSLSSEGGNYGYTF
TGTGCCAGCAGTTTATCGTCGGAGGGAGGGAACTATGGCTACACCTTC
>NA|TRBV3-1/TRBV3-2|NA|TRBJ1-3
CASSSLYQGRYTGNTIYF
TGTGCCAGCAGCTCTCTATATCAGGGGCGATACACTGGAAACACCATATATTTT
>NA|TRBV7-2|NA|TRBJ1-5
CASSSEFWQPQHF
TGTGCCAGCAGCTCGGAGTTCTGGCAGCCCCAGCATTTT
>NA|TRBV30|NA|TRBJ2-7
CAWVGPGEEQYF
TGTGCCTGGGTAGGACCCGGGGAAGAGCAGTACTTC
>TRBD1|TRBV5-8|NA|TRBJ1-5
CASSSVGQGNQPQHF
TGTGCCAGCAGCTCCGTTGGACAGGGAAACCAGCCCCAGCATTTT
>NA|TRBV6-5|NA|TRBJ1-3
CASSYSGKERNTIYF
TGTGCCAGCAGTTACTCAGGGAAAGAGCGGAACACCATATATTTT
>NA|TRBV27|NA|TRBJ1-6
CASSLGGNSPLHF
TGTGCCAGCAGTTTGGGGGGAAATTCACCCCTCCACTTT
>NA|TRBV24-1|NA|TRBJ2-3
CATSVWGGLGDTQYF
TGTGCCACCAGTGTGTGGGGGGGCCTGGGAGATACGCAGTATTTT
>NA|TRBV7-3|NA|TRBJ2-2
CASSLGLRGGTGELFF
TGTGCCAGCAGCTTAGGACTCAGGGGAGGGACCGGGGAGCTGTTTTTT
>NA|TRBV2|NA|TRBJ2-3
CASSELLAGTDTQYF
TGTGCCAGCAGTGAATTGCTAGCTGGCACAGATACGCAGTATTTT
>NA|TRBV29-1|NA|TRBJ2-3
CSAEPRRSSTDTQYF
TGCAGCGCCGAGCCGAGGAGATCTAGCACAGATACGCAGTATTTT
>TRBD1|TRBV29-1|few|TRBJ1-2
CSVKLTGAGYGYTF
TGCAGCGTGAAGTTGACAGGGGCGGGCTATGGCTACACCTTC